Here is one TCR beta chain with its context. Its antigen remains unidentified. This entry comes from a study of vaccination effects on CD4 cells after COVID-19. Study information: At 16 days and one week before vaccination, two convalescent patients gave samples. In culture with 10 IU/ml IL-2 and about 9.7 ug/ml peptides, PBMC were grown at a few million per well.

Some clones are missing from TCRdb's copy, which holds only in-frame ones; the method was immunoSEQ multiplex PCR. The sample lists tens of thousands of clones; more than 60% were seen once. Germline CDR1 reads SGHRS; CDR2 reads YFSETQ. V was pared by 7 bases and J by 6 bases, with 11 bases of the junction left unmatched. The CDR3 covers 16 residues. CD4+ T cell isolation took place after approximately 11 days of culture. This person caught SARS-CoV-2 sometime from March to December 2020, and PCR testing confirmed the infection. Regarding the study as a whole: Clones that were induced by infection or by vaccine showed marked contraction late after vaccination.

The V gene is TRBV5-1, the J gene TRBJ2-2; 11 bases agree with TRBD2. This specimen was CD4+ T cells from PBMCs cultured without peptide, taken before COVID-19 vaccination. The TCR originated in a human donor who had a prior SARS-CoV-2 infection. CDR3 sequence reads: CASRDPSSGGSGELFF. The CDR3 nucleotides are TGCGCCAGCCGCGACCCTTCTAGCGGGGGGTCCGGGGAGCTGTTTTTT. The whole variable domain, remainder taken from reference TRBV5-1 and TRBJ2-2, is KAGVTQTPRYLIKTRGQQVTLSCSPISGHRSVSWYQQTPGQGLQFLFEYFSETQRNKGNFPGRFSGRQFSNSRSEMNVSTLELGDSALYLCASRDPSSGGSGELFFGEGSRLTVL.